Sequencing of this TCR beta chain was carried out in a study of T cells in Graves' hyperthyroidism and ophthalmopathy. Study as a whole: Before treatment of any kind, peripheral blood was taken at initial diagnosis. Study-wide points: Model-based prediction identified ophthalmopathy a median roughly 5.9 months prior to its onset. Blood held most thyroid clonotypes expanded above 0.001 frequency.

There were TCR beta CDR3 regions amplified from RNA transcripts. Initially, a first-round RT-PCR of the TCR CDR3 employed the HTBI primer set. TCRdb reprocessed the multiplex PCR reads with MiXCR, giving one entry per CDR3 protein. The table lists a few hundred thousand distinct CDR3 sequences, 15% of them singletons. The germline V gene encodes CDR1 SGHTA and CDR2 FQGTGA. The CDR3 is made up of 17 amino acids. V dropped 5 bases and J dropped 0; count of bases not matched to a gene: 10. Graves' hyperthyroidism qualified as stable when ophthalmopathy did not progress within 18 months. This clonotype appeared a few times. What it binds is unknown.

The origin of this receptor is a woman younger than 45 with Graves' hyperthyroidism. The chain combines TRBV7-3 with TRBJ2-1; TRBD1 agrees at 7 bases. The sequencing sample was made of blood. CDR3: CASSPRLSGGSYNEQFF. The DNA for the CDR3 is TGTGCCAGCAGCCCACGACTCTCAGGGGGCTCCTACAATGAGCAGTTCTTC.